A single sample gave rise to the 7 T cell receptor beta chains below, sequenced in a study of shared clonotypes between healthy human individuals. TCRdb's table, derived via immunoSEQ multiplex PCR, lists solely in-frame clones and lacks some. The table has some 2.1 million clones, around 93% seen once; the top ten hold around 1.8%. CD45RO negativity and positive selection for CCR7 defined naive CD8 cells, a population that excluded terminally differentiated effector memory CD45RA+ cells. The specimen was naive CD8+ T cells from PBMCs. All receptors come from a man aged 18 to 29 in good health. Some clones in this sample may be carry-over from other donors' samples.

The chain uses TRBV28 and TRBJ1-1; D might be TRBD1 (5 bases). CDR1 and CDR2 from the germline V gene are MDHEN and SYDVKM. The CDR3 loop spans 13 amino acids. V lost 6 bases to trimming and J lost 0 bases, with 8 bases between them. The CDR3 is CASRVRVNTEAFF. The CDR3 DNA follows: TGTGCCAGCAGGGTCAGGGTGAACACTGAAGCTTTCTTT.

The V gene is TRBV7-3, the J gene TRBJ2-7; D remains unclear. V lost 5 bases and J 5 bases, leaving 10 bases between the germline ends. The CDR3 totals 12 residues. Germline CDR1 SGHTA, CDR2 FQGTGA. In DNA, the CDR3 is TGTGCCAGCAGCCCATCTCGGGACGAGCAGTACTTC. Its protein product is CASSPSRDEQYF. Full variable domain (remainder filled in from reference TRBV7-3 and TRBJ2-7): GAGVSQTPSNKVTEKGKYVELRCDPISGHTALYWYRQSLGQGPEFLIYFQGTGAADDSGLPNDRFFAVRPEGSVSTLKIQRTERGDSAVYLCASSPSRDEQYFGPGTRLTVT.

The V call is TRBV7-9, the J call TRBJ2-2; no definite D call. The CDR3 totals 13 residues. The V gene's germline CDR1 is SEHNR and CDR2 FQNEAQ (reference sequence). DNA of the CDR3: TGTGCTCCGAGGTCGGGGAACACCGGGGAGCTGTTTTTT. Encoded protein: CAPRSGNTGELFF. Filled out from reference TRBV7-9 and TRBJ2-2, the complete variable domain reads DTGVSQNPRHKITKRGQNVTFRCDPISEHNRLYWYRQTLGQGPEFLTYFQNEAQLEKSRLLSDRFSAERPKGSFSTLEIQRTEQGDSAMYLCAPRSGNTGELFFGEGSRLTVL.

This rearrangement joins TRBV6-1 to TRBJ2-7; D unresolved. CDR3 size: 15 residues. V was cut by 0 bases and J by 1 base, with 10 bases left in between. CDR1 and CDR2 from the germline V gene are MNHNS and SASEGT. This CDR3 is CASSEALTPSYEQYF. CDR3 DNA: TGTGCCAGCAGTGAAGCGCTCACTCCGTCCTACGAGCAGTACTTC.

The chain employs TRBV9 and TRBJ1-2, with D possibly TRBD1 on 6 matching bases. CDR3 length equals 15 residues. The germline V and J ends were trimmed by 3 bases and 1 base, with 13 bases remaining between them. Per the germline V gene, CDR1 is SGDLS and CDR2 is YYNGEE. CDR3 sequence (DNA): TGTGCCAGCAGCGGGAGGACAGCGCTTAACTATGGCTACACCTTC. Translation: CASSGRTALNYGYTF.

This rearrangement joins TRBV27 to TRBJ2-7; a possible D gene is TRBD1 (6 bases). Germline assignment: CDR1 MNHEY and CDR2 SMNVEV (reference sequence). V lost 9 bases and J 1 base, leaving 13 bases between the germline ends. The length of the CDR3 is 13 residues. In nucleotides, the CDR3 is TGTGCCAGAGTCGGACAGTGTTCCTACGAGCAGTACTTC. Amino acids: CARVGQCSYEQYF.

The V gene is TRBV7-9, the J gene TRBJ2-2; 8 nucleotides agree with TRBD1. V gave up 5 bases and J gave up 11 bases; unmatched junction bases: 4. Germline V gene data show CDR1 as SEHNR and CDR2 as FQNEAQ (reference sequence). The CDR3 is 12 amino acids. The CDR3 DNA follows: TGTGCCAGCAGCCAGGGGGCCACTGAGCTGTTTTTT. Protein product: CASSQGATELFF.